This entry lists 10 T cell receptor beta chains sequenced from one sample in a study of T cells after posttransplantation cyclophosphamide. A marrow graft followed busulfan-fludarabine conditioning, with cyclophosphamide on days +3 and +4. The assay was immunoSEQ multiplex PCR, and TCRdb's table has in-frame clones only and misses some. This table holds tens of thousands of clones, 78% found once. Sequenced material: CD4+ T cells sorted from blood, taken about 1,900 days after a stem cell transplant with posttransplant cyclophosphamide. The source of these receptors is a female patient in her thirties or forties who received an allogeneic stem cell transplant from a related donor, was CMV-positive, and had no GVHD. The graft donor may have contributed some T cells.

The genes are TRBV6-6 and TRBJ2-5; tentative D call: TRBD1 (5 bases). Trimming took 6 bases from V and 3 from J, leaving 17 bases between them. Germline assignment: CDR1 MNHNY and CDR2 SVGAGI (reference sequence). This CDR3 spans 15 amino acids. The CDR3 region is CASSRQGVRKETQYF. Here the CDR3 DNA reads TGTGCCAGCAGCCGCCAAGGGGTTAGAAAAGAGACCCAGTACTTC.

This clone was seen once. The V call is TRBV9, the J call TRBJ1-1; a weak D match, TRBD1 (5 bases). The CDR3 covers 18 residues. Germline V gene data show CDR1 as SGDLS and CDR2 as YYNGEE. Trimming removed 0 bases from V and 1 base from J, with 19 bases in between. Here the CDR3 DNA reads TGTGCCAGCAGCGTAGGAGGGAGGAGGGGACGGGAGAACACTGAAGCTTTCTTT. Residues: CASSVGGRRGRENTEAFF. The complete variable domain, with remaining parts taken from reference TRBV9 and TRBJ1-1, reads DSGVTQTPKHLITATGQRVTLRCSPRSGDLSVYWYQQSLDQGLQFLIQYYNGEERAKGNILERFSAQQFPDLHSELNLSSLELGDSALYFCASSVGGRRGRENTEAFFGQGTRLTVV.

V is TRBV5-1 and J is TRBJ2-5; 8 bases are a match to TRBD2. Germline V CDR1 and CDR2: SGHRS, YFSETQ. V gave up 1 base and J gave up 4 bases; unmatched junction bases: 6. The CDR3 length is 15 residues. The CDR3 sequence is CASSLQRGSGETQYF. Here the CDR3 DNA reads TGCGCCAGCAGCTTGCAGCGGGGGAGCGGAGAGACCCAGTACTTC.

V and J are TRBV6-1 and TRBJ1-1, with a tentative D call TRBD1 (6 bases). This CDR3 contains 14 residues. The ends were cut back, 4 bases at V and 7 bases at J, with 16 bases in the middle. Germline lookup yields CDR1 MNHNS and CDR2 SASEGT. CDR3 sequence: CASSGAGGLGEAFF. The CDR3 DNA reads TGTGCCAGCAGTGGGGCCGGGGGGCTAGGTGAAGCTTTCTTT.

The CDR3 DNA sequence: TGCGCCATTCCCGAACGGGGGTCTGGAAACACCATATATTTT. It encodes CAIPERGSGNTIYF. The chain has TRBV10-1 and TRBJ1-3, with D perhaps TRBD1 (5 bases). CDR3 size: 14 residues. CDR1 and CDR2 from the germline V gene are WNHNN and SYGVQD (reference sequence). V lost 10 bases to trimming and J lost 1 base, with 14 bases between them.

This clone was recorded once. The CDR3 protein is CATSRVEHLEAFF. CDR3 coding DNA: TGTGCCACCAGCAGAGTTGAACACCTTGAAGCTTTCTTT. This chain connects TRBV15 to TRBJ1-1; D gene uncertain. The CDR3 totals 13 residues. Trimming shortened V by 1 base and J by 7 bases, and 10 bases separated the two germline ends. Germline-derived CDR1 and CDR2 are LNHNV and YYDKDF (reference sequence).

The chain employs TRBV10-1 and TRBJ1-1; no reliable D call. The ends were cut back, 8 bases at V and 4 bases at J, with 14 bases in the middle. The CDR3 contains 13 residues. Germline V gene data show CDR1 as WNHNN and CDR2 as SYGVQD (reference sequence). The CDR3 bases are TGCGCCAGCTCTGGAGGGTTGGGCACTGAAGCTTTCTTT. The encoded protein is CASSGGLGTEAFF.

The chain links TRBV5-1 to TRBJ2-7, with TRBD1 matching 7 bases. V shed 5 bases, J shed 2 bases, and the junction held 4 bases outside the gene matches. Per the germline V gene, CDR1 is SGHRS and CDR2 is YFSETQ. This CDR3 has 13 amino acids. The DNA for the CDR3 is TGCGCCAGCAGTGGACAGGCAGCCTACGAGCAGTACTTC. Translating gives CASSGQAAYEQYF. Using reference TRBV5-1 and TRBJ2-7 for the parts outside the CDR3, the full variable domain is KAGVTQTPRYLIKTRGQQVTLSCSPISGHRSVSWYQQTPGQGLQFLFEYFSETQRNKGNFPGRFSGRQFSNSRSEMNVSTLELGDSALYLCASSGQAAYEQYFGPGTRLTVT.

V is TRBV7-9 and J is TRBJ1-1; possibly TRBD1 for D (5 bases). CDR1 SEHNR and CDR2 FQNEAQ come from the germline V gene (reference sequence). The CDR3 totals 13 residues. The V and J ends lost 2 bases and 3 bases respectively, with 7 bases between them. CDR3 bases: TGTGCCAGCAGCTTAATCAGGGACACTGAAGCTTTCTTT. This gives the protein CASSLIRDTEAFF.

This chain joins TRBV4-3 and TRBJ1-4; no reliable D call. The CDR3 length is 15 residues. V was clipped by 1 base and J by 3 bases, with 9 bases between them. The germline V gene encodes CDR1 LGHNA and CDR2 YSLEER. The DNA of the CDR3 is TGCGCCAGCAGCCAAGCAGGCGCGTCTAATGAAAAACTGTTTTTT. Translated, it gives CASSQAGASNEKLFF.